In its sample, the clone carrying this T cell receptor beta chain ranks as large (0.1 to 1%). Its antigen is currently unknown. V was cut by 5 bases and J by 9 bases, with 15 bases left in between. Germline V gene lookup returns CDR1 MNHEY and CDR2 SMNVEV (reference sequence). The CDR3 spans 13 residues. Stated time point: sample taken at primary tumor resection. Donation came from 70 or so patients with untreated early-stage non-small cell lung cancer. Whole RNA from tumor, nontumor lung or frozen PBMC was sequenced unsorted. The data derive from a study of spatial heterogeneity in lung cancer. Study overall: Detected sequences consistently included more beta-chain ones than alpha-chain ones. General study results and limits: Tumoral mutation counts were tracked by counts of expanded intratumoral alpha and beta TCRs.

On each TCR cDNA molecule, a unique molecular identifier was present. One entry per CDR3 protein results from TCRdb running MiXCR on the 5' RACE reads. The repertoire has more than 1,500 distinct CDR3 sequences, about 13% of them found once; the top ten carry roughly two fifths. The chain recombines TRBV27 with TRBJ2-3; D gene ambiguous. The sample in question was lung tumor tissue, obtained at surgery. This TCR was recovered from a male donor with early-stage non-small cell lung cancer. The CDR3, as DNA: TGTGCCAGCAGTCCTTCGTTAAGTGGGACGCAGTATTTT. Amino acid sequence: CASSPSLSGTQYF.